The 28 T cell receptor beta chains below all came from one sample that was sequenced in a study of early T cells in non-severe SARS-CoV-2 infection. TCRdb recomputed calls from the 5' RACE reads with MiXCR, one row per CDR3 protein. The table shows under 25,000 distinct CDR3 sequences, with 4.7% occurring only once. Sample: whole blood. These TCRs come from an adult who was a healthcare worker with PCR-confirmed SARS-CoV-2 infection or an uninfected control (not recorded which).

This clonotype was observed many times. The genes are TRBV9 and TRBJ2-5, with 7 bases identical to TRBD2. The length of the CDR3 is 18 residues. Germline V lookup: CDR1 SGDLS, CDR2 YYNGEE. V dropped 1 base and J dropped 2; count of bases not matched to a gene: 14. The CDR3 loop is CASSVTAGGGETQETQYF. The CDR3 nucleotides are TGTGCCAGCAGCGTAACAGCGGGCGGGGGTGAAACTCAAGAGACCCAGTACTTC.

CDR3 in amino acids: CSAKSTGYGYTF. The CDR3 bases are TGCAGTGCCAAAAGCACGGGCTATGGCTACACCTTC. This sequence joins TRBV20-1 and TRBJ1-2, with no clear D. CDR1 is DFQATT, CDR2 SNEGSKA, per germline (reference sequence). CDR3 size: 12 residues. V lost 6 bases to trimming and J lost 4 bases, with 12 bases between them.

This clonotype was seen more than once but under ten times. The rearrangement joins TRBV14 to TRBJ1-1, with 7 bases matching TRBD1. The CDR3 is 15 residues long. Germline loops: CDR1 SGHDN, CDR2 FVKESK. V dropped 3 bases and J dropped 11; count of bases not matched to a gene: 15. Written as DNA, the CDR3 is TGTGCCAGCAGCCAGGCGGGCGGGGGGACAGTGCTCGCTTTCTTT. Translating it yields CASSQAGGGTVLAFF. Drawing the rest from reference TRBV14 and TRBJ1-1, the complete variable domain is EAGVTQFPSHSVIEKGQTVTLRCDPISGHDNLYWYRRVMGKEIKFLLHFVKESKQDESGMPNNRFLAERTGGTYSTLKVQPAELEDSGVYFCASSQAGGGTVLAFFGQGTRLTVV.

A remark on this clonotype: Here the CDR3 omits its conserved ending phenylalanine or tryptophan, so a read error is the likely source. The chain is built from TRBV5-1 and TRBJ2-7; the D is unclear. The CDR3 length is 14 residues. Trimming left V 2 bases short and J 2 bases short, with 11 bases between. CDR1 is SGHRS, CDR2 YFSETQ, per germline. The CDR3 reads CASSLEQQPYEQYC. Written as DNA, the CDR3 is TGCGCCAGCAGCTTAGAACAGCAACCCTACGAGCAGTACTGC.

Many counts were recorded for this clonotype. The chain recombines TRBV6-2 or TRBV6-3 with TRBJ1-2; 8 nucleotides line up with TRBD1. With V trimmed by 1 base and J by 2 bases, 3 bases remained unmatched. Germline CDR1 is MNHEY and CDR2 is SVGEGT. This CDR3 comprises 15 residues. The CDR3, as DNA: TGTGCCAGCAGTTACTTGCGGACAGGGAACTATGGCTACACCTTC. Protein: CASSYLRTGNYGYTF.

This clonotype has at least ten counts. The chain combines TRBV10-2 with TRBJ2-7; a weak D match, TRBD2 (5 bases). V was pared by 5 bases and J by 7 bases, with 21 bases between. Per the germline V gene, CDR1 is WSHSY and CDR2 is SAAADI. CDR3 length equals 15 residues. CDR3 in amino acids: CASSSRVSPPGEQYF. Here the CDR3 DNA reads TGCGCCAGCAGTTCACGGGTATCCCCTCCGGGGGAGCAGTACTTC.

The chain is built from TRBV11-2 and TRBJ2-7; tentatively, D is TRBD1 (6 bases). The CDR3 consists of 14 residues. The germline V gene encodes CDR1 SGHAT and CDR2 FQNNGV. V lost 4 bases and J lost 2, with 12 bases in between. Here the CDR3 reads CASSSFRGTYEQYF. The CDR3 DNA reads as TGTGCCAGCAGCTCCTTCAGGGGTACCTACGAGCAGTACTTC.

In this sample, this clonotype turned up many times. The chain carries TRBV2 and TRBJ1-2, with D tentatively TRBD1 (5 bases). The V and J ends lost 2 bases and 8 bases respectively, with 18 bases between them. The germline gives CDR1 SNHLY, CDR2 FYNNEI. The CDR3 has 15 amino acids. CDR3 loop: CASSETRASSGGYTF. Here the CDR3 DNA reads TGTGCCAGCAGTGAAACCAGGGCCAGCTCGGGGGGCTACACCTTC.

This clonotype was seen repeatedly, ten times or more. The V and J genes are TRBV7-2 and TRBJ2-7; 10 bases are a match to TRBD2. With 2 bases clipped from V and 4 bases from J, the junction kept 5 bases outside the gene matches. The CDR3 length is 15 residues. Per germline, CDR1 SGHTA and CDR2 FQGNSA. CDR3 in amino acids: CASSLRAGGNYEQYF. The CDR3 DNA reads TGTGCCAGCAGCTTACGAGCGGGGGGGAATTACGAGCAGTACTTC.

This clonotype appeared many times. The V and J genes are TRBV19 and TRBJ1-5; weak D call: TRBD1 (5 bases). The CDR3 runs 15 residues. The ends were cut back, 1 base at V and 2 bases at J, with 9 bases in the middle. Germline lookup yields CDR1 LNHDA and CDR2 SQIVND (reference sequence). As DNA, the CDR3 is TGTGCCAGTAGTATAGTCAGGGTTGGCAATCAGCCCCAGCATTTT. It is translated as CASSIVRVGNQPQHF.

The table lists this clonotype with many counts. The V call is TRBV27, the J call TRBJ1-2; D is uncertain. Trimming left V 1 base short and J 3 bases short, with 18 bases between. Germline V lookup: CDR1 MNHEY, CDR2 SMNVEV (reference sequence). This CDR3 region has 17 residues. As DNA, the CDR3 is TGTGCCAGCAGTTTATACTCGACCCGGAAGGTGGACTATGGCTACACCTTC. As protein: CASSLYSTRKVDYGYTF.

This clonotype has a count of ten or more. The chain employs TRBV5-1 and TRBJ2-2; D not certain. Germline V CDR1 and CDR2: SGHRS, YFSETQ. Trimming pared 3 bases from V and 6 bases from J, leaving 3 bases between. CDR3 size: 11 residues. As DNA, the CDR3 is TGCGCCAGCAGCTCGGCCGGGGAGCTGTTTTTT. It codes for CASSSAGELFF.

This clonotype was observed many times. This sequence joins TRBV12-3 or TRBV12-4 and TRBJ2-3, with a possible D match to TRBD1 (5 bases). This CDR3 region has 14 residues. V shed 3 bases and J shed 4 bases, with 11 bases lying between them. CDR3 DNA: TGTGCCAGCAGTTTCAACGACAGAGCAGATACGCAGTATTTT. Translated, it gives CASSFNDRADTQYF.

The table lists this clonotype with a few counts. This rearrangement joins TRBV10-3 to TRBJ2-1; the D gene could be TRBD1 or TRBD2 (5 bases each). The CDR3 is 14 residues long. CDR1 is ENHRY and CDR2 is SYGVKD in the germline V gene. V lost 4 bases and J 6 bases, leaving 13 bases between the germline ends. CDR3 in amino acids: CAISGGPRGNEQFF. CDR3 DNA sequence: TGTGCCATCAGTGGGGGACCCCGGGGCAATGAGCAGTTCTTC.

This clonotype came up a few times. V gene TRBV30 combines with J gene TRBJ1-2; TRBD1 is a possible D gene (5 bases). The CDR3 consists of 14 residues. CDR1 and CDR2 (germline): GTSNPN, SVGIG (reference sequence). With 6 bases removed from V and 4 bases from J, the gap between germline ends came to 18 bases. This CDR3 reads CACPRGTGGYGYTF. In nucleotides, the CDR3 is TGTGCCTGCCCAAGAGGCACAGGAGGCTATGGCTACACCTTC.

This clonotype was observed many times. J is TRBJ2-7 and V is TRBV29-1, with 8 nucleotides matching TRBD1. Germline CDR1 and CDR2: SQVTM and ANQGSEA. V shed 5 bases, J shed 1 base, and the junction held 4 bases outside the gene matches. This CDR3 contains 13 residues. The CDR3 nucleotides read TGCAGCGTTACGACAGGGGATTCCTACGAGCAGTACTTC. Translation gives CSVTTGDSYEQYF.

In this sample, this clonotype turned up many times. The chain links TRBV7-2 to TRBJ2-3; 8 bases map to TRBD2. Germline CDR1 reads SGHTA; CDR2 reads FQGNSA. V trimming: 1 base; J trimming: 11 bases; junction bases outside the gene matches: 8. This CDR3 is built from 14 residues. CDR3 residues: CASSLGQRGTEQYF. DNA for the CDR3: TGTGCCAGCAGCTTAGGCCAGCGGGGGACGGAGCAGTATTTT.

This clonotype was recorded many times. J is TRBJ2-3 and V is TRBV7-2, with 7 positions matching TRBD2. The germline CDR1 and CDR2 sequences are SGHTA and FQGNSA. V lost 5 bases to trimming and J lost 2 bases; unmatched junction nucleotides: 10. The CDR3 sequence is 16 residues long. As DNA, the CDR3 is TGTGCCAGCAGCCCCCGGACTAGAACCCTCACAGATACGCAGTATTTT. This encodes CASSPRTRTLTDTQYF.

This clonotype was observed many times. The chain joins TRBV10-1 to TRBJ2-5; no reliable D call. Trimming cost V 2 bases and J 5 bases, with 9 bases left between them. Germline V gene sequence: CDR1 WNHNN, CDR2 SYGVQD (reference sequence). CDR3 length: 13 residues. As DNA, the CDR3 is TGCGCCAGCAGTGAGGCCAGCCTCGAGACCCAGTACTTC. This translates into CASSEASLETQYF.

This clonotype was seen many times. The chain carries TRBV6-5 and TRBJ2-4; 7 bases are a match to TRBD1. Losses at the gene ends were 5 bases for V and 3 bases for J; bases not matched to a gene: 7. The CDR3 sequence is 15 residues long. CDR1 and CDR2 (germline): MNHEY, SVGAGI. The CDR3 protein is CASSRSQGNKNIQYF. For the CDR3, the DNA is TGTGCCAGCAGTCGTTCACAGGGGAACAAAAACATTCAGTACTTC.

This clonotype has only a few counts. The gene calls are TRBV30 and TRBJ2-7, with D tentatively TRBD1 (6 bases). The V and J ends lost 2 bases and 4 bases respectively, with 15 bases between them. Germline loops: CDR1 GTSNPN, CDR2 SVGIG (reference sequence). This CDR3 spans 14 amino acids. Here the CDR3 reads CAWSRGNGLYEQYF. CDR3 DNA sequence: TGTGCCTGGAGTAGGGGGAACGGGTTGTACGAGCAGTACTTC.

This clonotype was observed many times. The chain employs TRBV27 and TRBJ2-7, with D perhaps TRBD2 (5 bases). CDR3 length equals 14 residues. Germline lookup yields CDR1 MNHEY and CDR2 SMNVEV (reference sequence). The ends were cut back, 6 bases at V and 5 bases at J, with 17 bases in the middle. The CDR3 bases are TGTGCCAGCAGACCTACCGCTAGCTTCCACGAGCAGTACTTC. Residues: CASRPTASFHEQYF.

The table lists this clonotype with many counts. The rearrangement joins TRBV5-7 to TRBJ1-1; 7 bases fit TRBD1. TRBV5-7 counts as an open reading frame of uncertain function. The CDR3 length is 15 residues. Germline trimming cut 3 bases from V and 5 bases from J; bases unmatched to any gene: 10. In DNA form, the CDR3 reads TGTGCCAGCAGCTCGCCAGACAGGGTTGGGACTGAAGCTTTCTTT. Its translation is CASSSPDRVGTEAFF.

In its sample, this clonotype was seen many times. This chain links TRBV24-1 with TRBJ2-1; 9 nucleotides match TRBD2. Germline lookup yields CDR1 KGHDR and CDR2 SFDVKD. CDR3 length: 13 residues. Trimming took 4 bases from V and 13 from J; bases not matched to a gene: 7. DNA for the CDR3: TGTGCCACCAGTGAGGGGACTAGCCGAATCCAGTTCTTC. Translation: CATSEGTSRIQFF.

This clonotype is termed medium-sized (0.01 to 0.1%). The chain combines TRBV24-1 with TRBJ2-5; no clear D gene. The CDR3 runs to 11 residues. Germline-derived CDR1 and CDR2 are KGHDR and SFDVKD. The ends were cut back, 6 bases at V and 7 bases at J, with 8 bases in the middle. CDR3 sequence reads: CATSLGGTQYF. The CDR3 DNA sequence: TGTGCCACCAGTCTAGGCGGGACCCAGTACTTC.

This clonotype was recorded many times. The chain combines TRBV5-1 with TRBJ2-1, with D maybe TRBD1 (5 bases). From germline, CDR1 is SGHRS and CDR2 YFSETQ. Trimming removed 0 bases from V and 3 bases from J, with 7 bases in between. This CDR3 is 14 amino acids long. CDR3 loop: CASSLEGYYNEQFF. The CDR3 DNA sequence: TGCGCCAGCAGCTTGGAGGGGTACTACAATGAGCAGTTCTTC.

This clonotype has at least ten counts. J is TRBJ2-7 and V is TRBV19, with 10 bases identical to TRBD1. The CDR3 has 15 amino acids. Germline lookup yields CDR1 LNHDA and CDR2 SQIVND (reference sequence). V trimming: 0 bases; J trimming: 3 bases; junction bases outside the gene matches: 2. CDR3 DNA: TGTGCCAGTAGTATAGAGGGACAGGGGAACTACGAGCAGTACTTC. Protein: CASSIEGQGNYEQYF.

In this sample, this clonotype turned up many times. The chain uses TRBV13 and TRBJ1-2; D gene ambiguous. This CDR3 is built from 13 residues. CDR1 is PRHDT, CDR2 FYEKMQ, per germline (reference sequence). The V and J ends lost 5 bases and 4 bases respectively, with 11 bases between them. The CDR3 is CASSLSPAYGYTF. The CDR3 nucleotides read TGTGCCAGCAGCCTAAGCCCTGCCTATGGCTACACCTTC.